Below are 27 T cell receptor beta chains sequenced from a single sample in a study of T-cell memory formation after mild COVID-19. TCRdb passed the 5' RACE reads through MiXCR, listing each CDR3 protein once. In the table there are around 300,000 distinct CDR3 sequences, roughly 8.2% of which are singletons. Sequencing input: PBMCs or a T cell subset sorted from them (not recorded which). The receptors were sampled from a young man who had mild COVID-19 (a few samples of this study predate the infection). Cell type and time point are not known.

V and J are TRBV3-1 and TRBJ2-1; 7 bases are shared with TRBD2. Germline V gives CDR1 LGHDT, CDR2 YNNKEL (reference sequence). Losses at the gene ends were 4 bases for V and 2 bases for J; bases not matched to a gene: 8. The length of the CDR3 is 16 residues. CDR3 sequence: CASSPRWGGAYNEQFF. CDR3 coding DNA: TGTGCCAGCAGCCCCCGTTGGGGGGGGGCCTACAATGAGCAGTTCTTC.

This clonotype has more than one count but fewer than ten. The chain links TRBV7-2 to TRBJ2-3; D call uncertain. The CDR3 is made up of 13 amino acids. Deletions cut 4 bases from V and 0 bases from J, with 5 bases between. Germline V CDR1 and CDR2: SGHTA, FQGNSA. CDR3 sequence reads: CASSSGSTDTQYF. The CDR3 DNA sequence: TGTGCCAGCAGCTCCGGGAGCACAGATACGCAGTATTTT. The variable domain in full, with the rest retrieved from reference TRBV7-2 and TRBJ2-3, is GAGVSQSPSNKVTEKGKDVELRCDPISGHTALYWYRQSLGQGLEFLIYFQGNSAPDKSGLPSDRFSAERTGGSVSTLTIQRTQQEDSAVYLCASSSGSTDTQYFGPGTRLTVL.

This clonotype has more than one count but fewer than ten. The chain couples TRBV5-1 to TRBJ2-7, with D possibly matching TRBD2 (7 bases). V gave up 2 bases and J gave up 3 bases, with 15 bases separating them. The CDR3 runs to 15 residues. Germline V gene lookup returns CDR1 SGHRS and CDR2 YFSETQ. CDR3 sequence: CASSFGGGADYEQYF. The CDR3 nucleotides are TGCGCCAGCAGCTTTGGAGGGGGGGCGGACTACGAGCAGTACTTC. Full variable domain (remainder filled in from reference TRBV5-1 and TRBJ2-7): KAGVTQTPRYLIKTRGQQVTLSCSPISGHRSVSWYQQTPGQGLQFLFEYFSETQRNKGNFPGRFSGRQFSNSRSEMNVSTLELGDSALYLCASSFGGGADYEQYFGPGTRLTVT.

J is TRBJ1-2 and V is TRBV6-5, with a possible D match to TRBD1 (5 bases). Germline CDR1 MNHEY, CDR2 SVGAGI. The CDR3 length is 12 residues. Between the trimmed V and J ends, which lost 6 bases and 8 bases, there was a span of 13 bases. CDR3 sequence reads: CASRGRTWGYTF. The CDR3 DNA follows: TGTGCCAGCAGGGGACGGACCTGGGGCTACACCTTC.

This clonotype was picked up a small number of times. V gene TRBV19 combines with J gene TRBJ1-5, with D perhaps TRBD1 (5 bases). This CDR3 comprises 16 residues. Germline assignment: CDR1 LNHDA and CDR2 SQIVND (reference sequence). Trimming stripped 3 bases from V and 7 bases from J, with 19 bases between. The CDR3, as DNA: TGTGCCAGTAGTATGTGGGGTACCAGGGAAGGCCAGCCCCAGCATTTT. It encodes CASSMWGTREGQPQHF.

This clonotype was found many times. This chain uses TRBV7-3 with TRBJ2-1, with 7 bases fitting TRBD1. This CDR3 has 13 amino acids. V lost 0 bases and J lost 12; bases outside the gene matches: 5. CDR1 SGHTA and CDR2 FQGTGA come from the germline V gene. The CDR3 protein is CASSLTSGQRQFF. As DNA, the CDR3 is TGTGCCAGCAGCTTAACGTCGGGACAGAGGCAGTTCTTC.

This clonotype was seen only a few times. The rearrangement joins TRBV3-1 to TRBJ1-2; TRBD1 might be the D (6 bases). The CDR3 sequence is 14 residues long. Germline CDR1 reads LGHDT; CDR2 reads YNNKEL (reference sequence). V lost 2 bases and J 4 bases, leaving 11 bases between the germline ends. CDR3 residues: CASSQSEGVYGYTF. The DNA for the CDR3 is TGTGCCAGCAGCCAATCGGAGGGGGTCTATGGCTACACCTTC.

This clonotype was seen many times. In nucleotides, the CDR3 is TGCAGTGCTAGAGATTCCGGGGGCCTCGGCTACACCTTC. It codes for CSARDSGGLGYTF. This chain uses TRBV20-1 with TRBJ1-2; tentative D call: TRBD1 (6 bases). This CDR3 has 13 residues. Germline-derived CDR1 and CDR2 are DFQATT and SNEGSKA (reference sequence). Trimming took 0 bases from V and 8 from J, leaving 13 bases between them.

The sample holds a few counts of this clonotype. The rearrangement uses TRBV15 and TRBJ2-2; possible D gene TRBD1, 6 bases. Trimming cost V 0 bases and J 7 bases, with 24 bases left between them. Germline CDR1 and CDR2: LNHNV and YYDKDF (reference sequence). The CDR3 loop spans 19 amino acids. The CDR3 DNA is TGTGCCACCAGCAGAGACCCCATAGGCGTGGTGGGACATGGCGGGGAGCTGTTTTTT. Translation gives CATSRDPIGVVGHGGELFF.

This clonotype was detected ten times or more. The chain has TRBV5-1 and TRBJ1-3, with D unclear. The germline CDR1 and CDR2 sequences are SGHRS and YFSETQ. CDR3 length equals 15 residues. V gave up 2 bases and J gave up 0 bases, with 9 bases separating them. CDR3 DNA sequence: TGCGCCAGCAGCTTCGGCAGCTTCTCTGGAAACACCATATATTTT. Translation: CASSFGSFSGNTIYF.

This chain links TRBV19 with TRBJ2-3; possibly TRBD2 for D (5 bases). This CDR3 is built from 16 residues. Germline V gene data show CDR1 as LNHDA and CDR2 as SQIVND (reference sequence). Trimming stripped 3 bases from V and 2 bases from J, with 15 bases between. DNA of the CDR3: TGTGCCAGTAGTATCTCGGGGTTTATCCCCACAGATACGCAGTATTTT. Amino acid sequence: CASSISGFIPTDTQYF.

The chain recombines TRBV12-3 or TRBV12-4 with TRBJ2-1; unclear D gene. Trimming cost V 6 bases and J 8 bases, with 14 bases left between them. This CDR3 region has 13 residues. This CDR3 reads CASRRGPIDEQFF. DNA for the CDR3: TGTGCCAGCAGAAGAGGACCGATAGATGAGCAGTTCTTC.

The J gene is TRBJ1-1, the V gene TRBV6-1; D is possibly TRBD1 (6 bases). This CDR3 is built from 15 residues. Trimming left V 8 bases short and J 3 bases short, with 19 bases between. Germline CDR1 MNHNS, CDR2 SASEGT. The CDR3 DNA follows: TGTGCCAGCGGAATTTTTGGGGGGGCTTACACTGAAGCTTTCTTT. It encodes CASGIFGGAYTEAFF.

At least ten counts were recorded for this clonotype. This chain connects TRBV5-1 to TRBJ2-7; 8 bases are a match to TRBD1. This CDR3 contains 13 residues. With 7 bases clipped from V and 7 bases from J, the junction kept 10 bases outside the gene matches. Germline V gene sequence: CDR1 SGHRS, CDR2 YFSETQ. In DNA, the CDR3 is TGCGCCAGCCAGGGCCTCAGGGGGCTGGAGCAGTACTTC. It is translated as CASQGLRGLEQYF. The complete variable domain, with remaining parts taken from reference TRBV5-1 and TRBJ2-7, reads KAGVTQTPRYLIKTRGQQVTLSCSPISGHRSVSWYQQTPGQGLQFLFEYFSETQRNKGNFPGRFSGRQFSNSRSEMNVSTLELGDSALYLCASQGLRGLEQYFGPGTRLTVT.

The chain links TRBV12-3 or TRBV12-4 to TRBJ2-3; D is ambiguous. Trimming removed 5 bases from V and 3 bases from J, with 15 bases in between. This CDR3 has 15 residues. In nucleotides, the CDR3 is TGTGCCAGCAGTCAAGGCTCGACCGATACAGATACGCAGTATTTT. Residues: CASSQGSTDTDTQYF.

This clonotype occurred a few times. J is TRBJ2-4 and V is TRBV25-1, with 8 bases aligning to TRBD1. V dropped 5 bases and J dropped 3; count of bases not matched to a gene: 3. This CDR3 comprises 14 residues. Germline V gene sequence: CDR1 MGHDK, CDR2 SYGVNS. CDR3 residues: CASSLTGDKNIQYF. CDR3 DNA: TGTGCCAGCAGTTTGACAGGGGACAAAAACATTCAGTACTTC.

This clonotype has more than one count but fewer than ten. The chain is built from TRBV11-2 and TRBJ2-5, with D unclear. This CDR3 contains 13 residues. V lost 5 bases, J lost 2 bases, and 9 bases lay in between. Germline V lookup: CDR1 SGHAT, CDR2 FQNNGV. CDR3 bases: TGTGCCAGCAGCACGGAACAGCAAGAGACCCAGTACTTC. The encoded protein is CASSTEQQETQYF.

This CDR3 reads CASSPNGGETQYF. The CDR3 region has the DNA TGCGCCAGCAGCCCCAACGGAGGGGAGACCCAGTACTTC. This chain uses TRBV5-1 with TRBJ2-5; TRBD2 might be the D (6 bases). This CDR3 spans 13 amino acids. CDR1 is SGHRS, CDR2 YFSETQ, per germline. V shed 4 bases and J shed 5 bases, with 12 bases lying between them.

This clonotype has ten or more counts. The rearrangement links TRBV2 to TRBJ2-2; 8 positions agree with TRBD2. Unmatched junction bases numbered 3, after V lost 9 bases and J lost 0 bases. Germline V gene data show CDR1 as SNHLY and CDR2 as FYNNEI. The CDR3 totals 14 residues. The CDR3 DNA reads as TGTGCCAGTTCGGGACTAGCGAACACCGGGGAGCTGTTTTTT. It encodes CASSGLANTGELFF. Full variable domain (missing parts from reference TRBV2 and TRBJ2-2): EPEVTQTPSHQVTQMGQEVILRCVPISNHLYFYWYRQILGQKVEFLVSFYNNEISEKSEIFDDQFSVERPDGSNFTLKIRSTKLEDSAMYFCASSGLANTGELFFGEGSRLTVL.

This chain uses TRBV6-5 with TRBJ2-3; 9 positions agree with TRBD1. This CDR3 has 16 amino acids. CDR1 is MNHEY and CDR2 is SVGAGI in the germline V gene. V was pared by 6 bases and J by 4 bases, with 11 bases of the junction left unmatched. The CDR3 here is CASSNTGQGEPDTQYF. The CDR3 DNA follows: TGTGCCAGCAGCAACACGGGACAGGGAGAACCAGATACGCAGTATTTT.

Ten or more counts support this clonotype. V usage is TRBV12-3 or TRBV12-4 and J usage is TRBJ2-5; tentative D call: TRBD1 (6 bases). The CDR3 has 13 amino acids. Trimming took 4 bases from V and 7 from J, leaving 13 bases between them. The CDR3 sequence: CASSSQGLGTQYF. The CDR3 nucleotides read TGTGCCAGCAGTTCCCAGGGGTTGGGGACCCAGTACTTC.

This clonotype was observed a handful of times. The chain uses TRBV6-2 or TRBV6-3 and TRBJ2-3, with a weak D call TRBD2 (5 bases). The CDR3 sequence is 17 residues long. With 2 bases removed from V and 3 bases from J, the gap between germline ends came to 18 bases. Per the germline V gene, CDR1 is MNHEY and CDR2 is SVGEGT. CDR3 nucleotides: TGTGCCAGCAGTTACAGGGCAAAGGGAAGCGGAACAGATACGCAGTATTTT. It specifies CASSYRAKGSGTDTQYF.

This clonotype has ten or more counts. The chain is built from TRBV29-1 and TRBJ2-1, with 9 bases matching TRBD2. V lost 7 bases and J lost 6; bases outside the gene matches: 7. Germline loops: CDR1 SQVTM, CDR2 ANQGSEA. The CDR3 is made up of 13 amino acids. CDR3 loop: CSATGLASNEQFF. The DNA of the CDR3 is TGCAGCGCAACGGGACTAGCATCCAATGAGCAGTTCTTC.

This clonotype was observed a handful of times. The CDR3 region has the DNA TGTGCCAGCAGCTTACAGGGGAAAGGAACCTACGAGCAGTACTTC. It specifies CASSLQGKGTYEQYF. The genes are TRBV7-6 and TRBJ2-7; D may be TRBD1 (6 bases). Per germline, CDR1 SGHVS and CDR2 FNYEAQ. Trimming removed 2 bases at V and 2 bases at J, with 13 bases between. The CDR3 runs 15 residues.

V and J are TRBV5-1 and TRBJ2-5, with 9 positions matching TRBD2. Trimming removed 0 bases from V and 1 base from J; junction bases left unmatched: 4. The CDR3 spans 16 residues. Germline lookup yields CDR1 SGHRS and CDR2 YFSETQ. The CDR3 DNA reads as TGCGCCAGCAGCTTGGGGCTAGCGGGACTCCAAGAGACCCAGTACTTC. Encoded protein: CASSLGLAGLQETQYF.

This clonotype occurred many times. The rearrangement joins TRBV7-9 to TRBJ1-5, with a possible D match to TRBD1 (5 bases). Trimming shortened V by 5 bases and J by 0 bases, and 8 bases separated the two germline ends. CDR1 and CDR2 (germline): SEHNR, FQNEAQ (reference sequence). The CDR3 is made up of 14 amino acids. The CDR3 here is CASSGTDSNQPQHF. DNA of the CDR3: TGTGCCAGCAGCGGGACTGATAGCAATCAGCCCCAGCATTTT.

This clonotype was observed a few times. The rearrangement joins TRBV25-1 to TRBJ2-3; D remains ambiguous. This CDR3 spans 12 amino acids. Germline CDR1 MGHDK, CDR2 SYGVNS. V lost 6 bases, J lost 6 bases, and 10 bases lay in between. CDR3 bases: TGTGCCAGCAGCCGGTCCCTGGATACGCAGTATTTT. It specifies CASSRSLDTQYF.